This TCR beta chain emerged from a study of graft-versus-host responses after intestinal transplantation. Clones were sequenced by immunoSEQ multiplex PCR, and TCRdb holds only the in-frame ones, with some missing. The data contain 90,000 to 130,000 clones, 90% to 95% of them singletons. V lost 5 bases and J 2 bases, leaving 7 bases between the germline ends. This CDR3 spans 13 amino acids. CDR1 is MNHEY, CDR2 SVGAGI, per germline. A word on this clone: Antigen unknown.

This chain links TRBV6-5 with TRBJ1-5; D not certain. The sequencing here drew on unstimulated CD4+ T cells sorted from spleen or lymph node cells, taken before transplant. This TCR was sampled from a human donor who was the organ donor for an intestinal transplant. CDR3 nucleotides: TGTGCCAGCAGTGTATACCGCAATCAGCCCCAGCATTTT. Translating gives CASSVYRNQPQHF.